The 17 T cell receptor beta chains reported below all come from one sample, sequenced in a study of human T cells and chemical hapten exposure. TCRdb re-derived calls from the RACE reads in MiXCR, one entry per CDR3 protein. This sample carries 75,000 to 80,000 distinct CDR3 sequences, 7% to 9.5% of them seen once, and the ten largest clones take 1.7%. Regarding time point: healthy volunteer bleed at 6 weeks. From whole blood left unfractionated, total RNA was extracted. The sample taken for sequencing was whole blood. The receptors were gathered from a female donor in good health. Some clones in this sample may be carry-over from other donors' samples.

There are many counts of this clonotype. The chain has TRBV5-4 and TRBJ1-2, with no clear D. Germline lookup yields CDR1 SGHNT and CDR2 YYREEE (reference sequence). V was shortened by 0 bases and J by 3 bases, with 9 bases between the two germline ends. The CDR3 runs to 14 residues. The CDR3 is CASSLDITDYGYTF. CDR3 in DNA: TGTGCCAGCAGCTTGGATATCACGGACTATGGCTACACCTTC.

This clonotype showed up many times. This chain joins TRBV20-1 and TRBJ1-5, with TRBD1 matching 7 bases. Losses at the gene ends were 6 bases for V and 1 base for J; bases not matched to a gene: 3. This CDR3 is 13 amino acids long. Germline V CDR1 and CDR2: DFQATT, SNEGSKA (reference sequence). In DNA form, the CDR3 reads TGCAGTGCAGGGGGACAGAGCAATCAGCCCCAGCATTTT. Translation gives CSAGGQSNQPQHF.

This clonotype appeared a few times. V and J are TRBV4-1 and TRBJ2-7, with 10 bases matching TRBD1. CDR3 length: 15 residues. Germline V gives CDR1 MGHRA, CDR2 YSYEKL. J lost 3 bases, V lost 1 base, and 3 bases had no gene match. The CDR3 DNA reads TGCGCCAGCAGCCAAGCCGGGACAGGGGTCTACGAGCAGTACTTC. Its translation: CASSQAGTGVYEQYF.

In the case of this clonotype: A clone one base away is much larger, so this may be a read error. The CDR3 sequence: CSARDRIRGDKNIQYF. CDR3 nucleotide sequence: TGCAGTGCTAGAGATCGTATCAGGGGAGACAAAAACATTCAGTACTTC. The J gene is TRBJ2-4, the V gene TRBV20-1, with D possibly TRBD1 on 6 matching bases. This CDR3 region has 16 residues. The germline V gene has CDR1 DFQATT and CDR2 SNEGSKA (reference sequence). The V end lost 0 bases, the J end lost 3 bases, and 15 bases lay between the germline ends.

This sequence joins TRBV6-5 and TRBJ1-3; possibly TRBD1 for D (5 bases). Germline V lookup: CDR1 MNHEY, CDR2 SVGAGI. The CDR3 length is 16 residues. Trimming cost V 4 bases and J 0 bases, with 13 bases left between them. As DNA, the CDR3 is TGTGCCAGCAGTTCAGGACACCGCCGCTCTGGAAACACCATATATTTT. Translating it yields CASSSGHRRSGNTIYF.

This clonotype has only a few counts. DNA for the CDR3: TGCAGTGCTAGAGATCCTAACTATGGCTACACCTTC. Its translation is CSARDPNYGYTF. The genes are TRBV20-1 and TRBJ1-2, with D hard to call. Between the trimmed V and J ends, which lost 0 bases and 0 bases, there was a span of 2 bases. CDR3 length equals 12 residues. Germline V lookup: CDR1 DFQATT, CDR2 SNEGSKA (reference sequence).

This clonotype was detected only a few times. The chain recombines TRBV12-3 or TRBV12-4 with TRBJ1-5; TRBD1 is a possible D gene (6 bases). The CDR3 has 16 residues. Trimming shortened V by 5 bases and J by 6 bases, and 20 bases separated the two germline ends. The CDR3 DNA reads as TGTGCCAGCAGTCCCCGCTGGGGGGGGGCGCGTCAGCCCCAGCATTTT. Its translation: CASSPRWGGARQPQHF.

This sequence joins TRBV15 and TRBJ2-7; D gene ambiguous. The CDR3 sequence is 13 residues long. Looked up from germline, CDR1 is LNHNV and CDR2 is YYDKDF (reference sequence). The germline V and J ends were trimmed by 0 bases and 3 bases, with 6 bases remaining between them. The CDR3: CATSRDRRYEQYF. In nucleotides, the CDR3 is TGTGCCACCAGCAGAGACAGGCGCTACGAGCAGTACTTC.

There are a few counts of this clonotype. V is TRBV6-6 and J is TRBJ2-7; D call uncertain. Germline CDR1 reads MNHNY; CDR2 reads SVGAGI (reference sequence). The length of the CDR3 is 11 residues. Trimming removed 4 bases from V and 5 bases from J, with 6 bases in between. CDR3 in DNA: TGTGCCAGCAGTTCTCGGGACGAGCAGTACTTC. The encoded protein is CASSSRDEQYF.

This clonotype was recorded at least ten times. The genes are TRBV7-6 and TRBJ2-5; D is undetermined. Trimming cost V 4 bases and J 6 bases, with 6 bases left between them. The CDR3 sequence is 11 residues long. Germline V lookup: CDR1 SGHVS, CDR2 FNYEAQ. The CDR3 sequence is CASSSEQTQYF. The CDR3 DNA reads as TGTGCCAGCAGCTCCGAGCAGACCCAGTACTTC.

This clonotype was counted many times. The chain employs TRBV28 and TRBJ1-5; no reliable D call. The CDR3 spans 14 residues. CDR1 and CDR2 from the germline V gene are MDHEN and SYDVKM. With 6 bases removed from V and 0 bases from J, the gap between germline ends came to 9 bases. Written as DNA, the CDR3 is TGTGCCAGCAGGCATCAGAATAGCAATCAGCCCCAGCATTTT. Residues: CASRHQNSNQPQHF.

This clonotype was counted ten times or more. The rearrangement joins TRBV19 to TRBJ2-3; the D gene is possibly TRBD1 (6 bases). The CDR3 sequence is 15 residues long. V was cut by 5 bases and J by 2 bases, with 14 bases left in between. From germline, CDR1 is LNHDA and CDR2 SQIVND (reference sequence). CDR3 sequence (DNA): TGTGCCAGTAGTCGACCAGCAGGGGACACAGATACGCAGTATTTT. This gives the protein CASSRPAGDTDTQYF.

The CDR3, as DNA: TGTGCCAGCAGTCCCCGTAAGTTGGGGGGAGAGACCCAGTACTTC. It encodes CASSPRKLGGETQYF. This chain uses TRBV5-6 with TRBJ2-5, with a possible D match to TRBD2 (6 bases). Germline V gene lookup returns CDR1 SGHDT and CDR2 YYEEEE. The CDR3 consists of 15 residues. The ends were cut back, 5 bases at V and 4 bases at J, with 18 bases in the middle.

This clonotype was seen repeatedly, ten times or more. The chain uses TRBV5-1 and TRBJ2-5; D perhaps matches TRBD2 (5 bases). V was cut by 0 bases and J by 4 bases, with 16 bases left in between. The CDR3 consists of 16 residues. From germline, CDR1 is SGHRS and CDR2 YFSETQ. The CDR3 DNA reads TGCGCCAGCAGCTTGGGCTTAACGCAGGCGGGAGAGACCCAGTACTTC. Amino acid sequence: CASSLGLTQAGETQYF. The full variable domain, in which reference TRBV5-1 and TRBJ2-5 provide the parts outside the CDR3, is KAGVTQTPRYLIKTRGQQVTLSCSPISGHRSVSWYQQTPGQGLQFLFEYFSETQRNKGNFPGRFSGRQFSNSRSEMNVSTLELGDSALYLCASSLGLTQAGETQYFGPGTRLLVL.

For this clonotype: An end of the junction differs from the germline gene, which may be a read error. This chain uses TRBV10-3 with TRBJ1-2; the match to TRBD1 covers 9 bases. From germline, CDR1 is ENHRY and CDR2 SYGVKD. The CDR3 totals 16 residues. This chain's CDR3 is CAIGEETGGYNHGYTF. The CDR3 nucleotides are TGTGCCATCGGTGAGGAGACAGGGGGATATAACCATGGCTACACCTTC.

This clonotype showed up just a few times. The chain combines TRBV27 with TRBJ1-2; weak D call: TRBD1 (5 bases). CDR1 is MNHEY, CDR2 SMNVEV, per germline (reference sequence). V was cut by 2 bases and J by 4 bases, with 11 bases left in between. The CDR3 has 14 amino acids. The DNA for the CDR3 is TGTGCCAGCAGTTTAGGGGGGTTGGGCTATGGCTACACCTTC. It translates to CASSLGGLGYGYTF.

This clonotype appeared a few times. Here the CDR3 reads CAWTEWGVEAFF. The CDR3 region has the DNA TGTGCCTGGACGGAGTGGGGAGTGGAAGCTTTCTTT. The rearrangement links TRBV30 to TRBJ1-1; D uncertain. This CDR3 is built from 12 residues. The V end was cut by 4 bases, the J end by 8 bases, with 14 bases between. Germline V gene data show CDR1 as GTSNPN and CDR2 as SVGIG (reference sequence).